This TCR beta chain appears in the sequencing data of a study of OX40 agonist ivuxolimab in advanced cancers. The overall study: Intravenous ivuxolimab at 0.01 to 10 mg/kg was given to patients every 2 weeks.

TCRdb keeps only in-frame clones here, not all; method: immunoSEQ multiplex PCR. The sample contains tens of thousands of clones, about four fifths of which appear only once. Trimming took off 2 bases at V and 2 bases at J, with 10 bases between the two ends. Germline loops: CDR1 SGHRS, CDR2 YFSETQ. This CDR3 is built from 14 residues. The input for sequencing was CD4+ or CD8+ T cells sorted from blood, taken in a trial of the OX40 agonist ivuxolimab. The chain links TRBV5-1 to TRBJ1-2, with TRBD1 as a possible D gene (6 bases). This TCR came from an adult with an advanced solid tumor such as melanoma, head and neck, liver or kidney cancer. The CDR3 region is CASSFRDKNYGYTF. The CDR3 DNA reads TGCGCCAGCAGCTTTAGGGACAAGAACTATGGCTACACCTTC. The entire variable domain, with the rest obtained from reference TRBV5-1 and TRBJ1-2, is as follows: KAGVTQTPRYLIKTRGQQVTLSCSPISGHRSVSWYQQTPGQGLQFLFEYFSETQRNKGNFPGRFSGRQFSNSRSEMNVSTLELGDSALYLCASSFRDKNYGYTFGSGTRLTVV.